Listed below are T cell receptor beta chains from one sample, sequenced in a study of CD8 T cells in Susac syndrome. MiXCR was run by TCRdb on the immunoSEQ multiplex PCR reads, yielding one entry per CDR3 protein. The profile shows about 150,000 distinct CDR3 sequences, roughly 94% of them singletons. Sequencing was carried out using CD4+ T cells from PBMCs. Every receptor here comes from a human donor in good health. The CDR3 runs from the conserved cysteine through the conserved F or W. D genes are given only for firm matches. Not every row has a clone size; where given, it reads once, few, many or a size class.

v_call	j_call	d_call	clone_size	cdr3_nt	cdr3_aa
TRBV4-3	TRBJ2-1	TRBD2	-	TGCGCCAGCAGCCAAGATCAGCTAGCGGGGGTCTCCTACAATGAGCAGTTCTTC	CASSQDQLAGVSYNEQFF
TRBV12-5	TRBJ2-2	-	-	TGTGCTAGTGGTTTAAGACAGTTCCTCGCGAACACCGGGGAGCTGTTTTTT	CASGLRQFLANTGELFF
TRBV7-9	TRBJ1-3	TRBD1	-	TGTGCCAGCAGCCGACAGGGGGCCTCCTCTGGAAACACCATATATTTT	CASSRQGASSGNTIYF
TRBV12-5	TRBJ1-2	-	once	TGTGCTAGTGGTTTTTCCGGGTATGGCTACACCTTC	CASGFSGYGYTF
TRBV12-3/TRBV12-4	TRBJ2-5	-	-	TGTGCCAGCAGCGGACAGCTTTTTGAGACCCAGTACTTC	CASSGQLFETQYF
TRBV5-1	TRBJ1-1	-	-	TGCGCCAGCAGCTTGGGGGGCCGGACTGAAGCTTTCTTT	CASSLGGRTEAFF
TRBV24-1	TRBJ2-1	TRBD2	-	TGTGCCACCGGAAAAACTAGCGGGACCCCCTACAATGAGCAGTTCTTC	CATGKTSGTPYNEQFF
TRBV4-1	TRBJ2-4	TRBD2	-	TGCGCCAGCAGCCAATCCGGACTAGCGGGAGCAGCCAAAAACATTCAGTACTTC	CASSQSGLAGAAKNIQYF
TRBV6-1	TRBJ1-5	-	-	TGTGCCAGCAGGGGTAATAGCAATCAGCCCCAGCATTTT	CASRGNSNQPQHF
TRBV6-2/TRBV6-3	TRBJ1-4	-	-	TGTGCCAGCAGTTACTCGAGAAGCCACGAGGAAAAACTGTTTTTT	CASSYSRSHEEKLFF
TRBV6-1	TRBJ2-6	TRBD1	-	TGTGCCAGCAGCCTTACGCCGGGACAGGGGTCTGGGGCCAACGTCCTGACTTTC	CASSLTPGQGSGANVLTF
TRBV30	TRBJ2-7	TRBD1	-	TGTGCCTGGAGTGTACGGGACAGGCGGTACGAGCAGTACTTC	CAWSVRDRRYEQYF
TRBV18	TRBJ2-1	TRBD1	-	TGTGCCAGCTCATCTCTCGTGACAGGGGAGGCTGAGCAGTTCTTC	CASSSLVTGEAEQFF
TRBV6-5	TRBJ2-7	-	-	TGTGCCAGCAGAAGGGGGTCCCTTGGCGAGCAGTACTTC	CASRRGSLGEQYF
TRBV29-1	TRBJ2-3	TRBD2	-	TGCAGCGTTGGTCTAGCGGGGGGCGTTGGAGATACGCAGTATTTT	CSVGLAGGVGDTQYF
TRBV7-2	TRBJ2-3	-	-	TGTGCCAGCAGTTCACATCAGGATACGCAGTATTTT	CASSSHQDTQYF
TRBV27	TRBJ2-1	TRBD1	-	TGTGCCAGCAGTCCAACAGGGGTCAATGAGCAGTTCTTC	CASSPTGVNEQFF
TRBV4-3	TRBJ2-2	-	-	TGCGCCAGCAGCCAAGAAAGCAGGGAAAGCGGGGAGCTGTTTTTT	CASSQESRESGELFF
TRBV20-1	TRBJ2-3	TRBD2	-	TGCAGTGCCGAATTCCGGGGGGGAGATACGCAGTATTTT	CSAEFRGGDTQYF
TRBV27	TRBJ2-6	-	-	TGTGCCAGCAGTTTGATCGGGGGCTCTGGGGCCAACGTCCTGACTTTC	CASSLIGGSGANVLTF
TRBV3-1	TRBJ2-2	TRBD2	-	TGTGCCAGCAGACCTACTAGCGGCTATTCCGGGGAGCTGTTTTTT	CASRPTSGYSGELFF
TRBV5-4	TRBJ2-2	TRBD1	-	TGTGCCAGCAGCTATGGACAGGGGGCGTACACCGGGGAGCTGTTTTTT	CASSYGQGAYTGELFF
TRBV20-1	TRBJ2-1	-	once	TGCAGTGCTAGAGATGCAAGGACCGGATACAATGAGCAGTTCTTC	CSARDARTGYNEQFF
TRBV28	TRBJ2-7	-	-	TGTGCCAGCAGTTTTGGAGGGATTTCCTACGAGCAGTACTTC	CASSFGGISYEQYF
TRBV2	TRBJ2-5	-	-	TGTGCCAGCAGTGGCCGGACAGTACCCCAGTACTTC	CASSGRTVPQYF
TRBV2	TRBJ2-5	-	-	TGTGCCAGCCCTAAGGAGGGGCGAGAGACCCAGTACTTC	CASPKEGRETQYF
TRBV30	TRBJ1-5	-	-	TGTGCCTGGGCGGACAGTCCGTATCAGCCCCAGCATTTT	CAWADSPYQPQHF
TRBV6-2/TRBV6-3	TRBJ2-7	-	-	TGTGCCAGCCGGAAGGGGGGGAGCTCCTACGAGCAGTACTTC	CASRKGGSSYEQYF
TRBV5-1	TRBJ2-3	TRBD2	once	TGCGCCAGCAGCGGGGCTAGCGGGAGTTATCTGACAGATACGCAGTATTTT	CASSGASGSYLTDTQYF
TRBV6-6	TRBJ1-4	TRBD1	-	TGTGCCAGCACCCCCGGGACAGGGATTTGGAATGAAAAACTGTTTTTT	CASTPGTGIWNEKLFF
TRBV19	TRBJ2-5	-	-	TGTGCCAGTAGTACCCGGGGGGAGACCCAGTACTTC	CASSTRGETQYF
TRBV5-1	TRBJ1-5	TRBD1	-	TGCGCCAGCAGCCCCGGACAGGGCGGCAATCAGCCCCAGCATTTT	CASSPGQGGNQPQHF
TRBV21-1	TRBJ2-7	-	-	TGTGCCAGCAGCAAAAGGGTCGTAACGTCCGACGAGCAGTACTTC	CASSKRVVTSDEQYF
TRBV2	TRBJ1-6	-	-	TGTGCCAGCGGCGAGGAGACAGATAATTCACCCCTCCACTTT	CASGEETDNSPLHF
TRBV5-4	TRBJ2-5	TRBD2	once	TGTGCCAGCAGCTGGACTAGCGGGAACGTGTTGGAGACCCAGTACTTC	CASSWTSGNVLETQYF
TRBV5-1	TRBJ1-2	-	few	TGCGCCAGCAGCTTGTTTGGGCCAAGGGCGACGGCTAACTATGGCTACACCTTC	CASSLFGPRATANYGYTF
TRBV5-4	TRBJ1-2	-	-	TGTGCCAGCAGCCCCACTCGGGAGACATCAATCTATGGCTACACCTTC	CASSPTRETSIYGYTF
TRBV20-1	TRBJ2-7	TRBD2	once	TGCAGTGCTAGAGATCGCCCCGGGACTAGCGGTTCCTACGAGCAGTACTTC	CSARDRPGTSGSYEQYF
TRBV10-2	TRBJ1-2	-	-	TGCGCCAGCAGTGAACGTGGGGATGGCTACACCTTC	CASSERGDGYTF
TRBV3-1	TRBJ2-2	TRBD2	-	TGTGCCAGCAGTTGGACTAGCGGGAGTAGGACCGGGGAGCTGTTTTTT	CASSWTSGSRTGELFF
TRBV11-2	TRBJ2-1	-	-	TGTGCCAGCAGCGCCCTAGAGTACAATGAGCAGTTCTTC	CASSALEYNEQFF
TRBV29-1	TRBJ2-5	-	-	TGCAGCGTTGAAACTCCTTACCAAGAGACCCAGTACTTC	CSVETPYQETQYF